Below, 18 T cell receptor beta chains from the same sample are listed, as sequenced in a study of cytomegalovirus exposure and HLA in healthy donors. PCR involved 60 Vbeta and 13 Jbeta primers. Using immunoSEQ multiplex PCR, the repertoire was profiled, and TCRdb retains in-frame clones only, with some absent. The sample includes about 150,000 clones, 65% to 85% seen only once; the top ten take approximately 6.8%. The sequencing input was PBMCs. These receptors were collected from a man under 40 in good health and CMV-seronegative.

The chain joins TRBV2 to TRBJ2-3; 7 bases are a match to TRBD2. Per germline, CDR1 SNHLY and CDR2 FYNNEI. This CDR3 comprises 15 residues. V shed 2 bases, J shed 6 bases, and the junction held 8 bases outside the gene matches. CDR3 protein: CASSESAGVTDTQYF. CDR3 nucleotides: TGTGCCAGCAGTGAATCCGCGGGAGTAACGGATACGCAGTATTTT.

This rearrangement joins TRBV2 to TRBJ2-4, with 7 bases lining up with TRBD1. After removal of 4 bases from V and 1 base from J, the junction contained 4 bases not matched to a gene. CDR3 length: 15 residues. Germline V lookup: CDR1 SNHLY, CDR2 FYNNEI. The CDR3 DNA reads as TGTGCCAGCAGTGGGAAGGGGGCGGCCAAAAACATTCAGTACTTC. It specifies CASSGKGAAKNIQYF.

The chain combines TRBV4-2 with TRBJ2-7; 7 bases are a match to TRBD2. This CDR3 spans 15 amino acids. The junction had 6 bases not matched to a gene; V was cut back by 1 base and J by 3 bases. The germline CDR1 and CDR2 sequences are LGHNA and YNFKEQ. The CDR3 sequence is CASSQGGTKYYEQYF. CDR3 bases: TGTGCCAGCAGCCAAGGAGGGACTAAATACTACGAGCAGTACTTC.

The chain has TRBV15 and TRBJ2-5, with 7 bases lining up with TRBD1. The CDR3 consists of 15 residues. CDR1 and CDR2 from the germline V gene are LNHNV and YYDKDF (reference sequence). Unmatched junction bases numbered 6, after V lost 1 base and J lost 4 bases. The CDR3 coding sequence is TGTGCCACCAGCAGAGCAGACAGGGTGGTAGAGACCCAGTACTTC. Translated: CATSRADRVVETQYF.

The chain recombines TRBV29-1 with TRBJ1-1; 7 nucleotides agree with TRBD1. The CDR3 runs 13 residues. The V and J ends lost 2 bases and 5 bases, in that order; junction bases with no gene match: 5. The germline V gene encodes CDR1 SQVTM and CDR2 ANQGSEA. The CDR3 loop is CSVEQGVWTEAFF. CDR3 coding DNA: TGCAGCGTTGAACAGGGGGTATGGACTGAAGCTTTCTTT.

V usage is TRBV7-8 and J usage is TRBJ1-1, with D uncertain. The length of the CDR3 is 14 residues. V lost 3 bases and J lost 0, with 8 bases in between. Germline-derived CDR1 and CDR2 are SGHVS and FQNEAQ. The CDR3 is CASSFLTVNTEAFF. CDR3 in DNA: TGTGCCAGCAGCTTCCTTACAGTGAACACTGAAGCTTTCTTT.

This rearrangement joins TRBV19 to TRBJ2-2; 8 bases fit TRBD2. The CDR3 covers 17 residues. Germline lookup yields CDR1 LNHDA and CDR2 SQIVND (reference sequence). J gave up 4 bases and V 0 bases, and 7 bases lay outside the gene matches. For the CDR3, the DNA is TGTGCCAGTAGTATAGATCGGGGGGGAGGGCCCACCGGGGAGCTGTTTTTT. Amino acid sequence: CASSIDRGGGPTGELFF.

This clone was recorded once. The chain has TRBV28 and TRBJ2-7, with 8 bases that match TRBD2. The CDR3 totals 16 residues. Germline-derived CDR1 and CDR2 are MDHEN and SYDVKM. V gave up 2 bases and J gave up 4 bases; unmatched junction bases: 10. The CDR3 DNA reads as TGTGCCAGCAGTTTAACGGGACTAGTCGGAACATACGAGCAGTACTTC. Translated, it gives CASSLTGLVGTYEQYF.

This clone was found once. The chain recombines TRBV6-6 with TRBJ2-5, with D maybe TRBD1 (8 bases). The J call is in doubt because the DNA end fits TRBJ2-7 better. The CDR3 runs 13 residues. CDR1 and CDR2 (germline): MNHNY, SVGAGI (reference sequence). The CDR3 nucleotides read TGTGCCAGCAGATTACAGGGGGGGTACGAGCAGTACTTC. This encodes CASRLQGGYEQYF.

The chain employs TRBV6-6 and TRBJ2-5; 7 nucleotides align to TRBD1. Germline V gene lookup returns CDR1 MNHNY and CDR2 SVGAGI (reference sequence). Unmatched junction bases numbered 8, after V lost 6 bases and J lost 4 bases. The length of the CDR3 is 14 residues. DNA of the CDR3: TGTGCCAGCAGAGCAGGGACAGTCGGAGAGACCCAGTACTTC. It is translated as CASRAGTVGETQYF.

This chain uses TRBV2 with TRBJ2-5, with 8 bases matching TRBD2. Germline CDR1 and CDR2: SNHLY and FYNNEI. The V and J ends lost 7 bases and 5 bases, in that order; junction bases with no gene match: 6. The CDR3 runs 13 residues. CDR3: CASTAGGGETQYF. As DNA, the CDR3 is TGTGCCAGCACGGCGGGAGGTGGTGAGACCCAGTACTTC.

The chain carries TRBV5-1 and TRBJ2-1; TRBD1 aligns across 8 bases. Germline V CDR1 and CDR2: SGHRS, YFSETQ. The V and J ends lost 4 bases and 8 bases, in that order; junction bases with no gene match: 17. CDR3 length: 17 amino acids. The CDR3 here is CASSPGGWTGLLDEQFF. As DNA, the CDR3 is TGCGCCAGCAGCCCCGGCGGATGGACAGGGCTTTTGGATGAGCAGTTCTTC.

This chain joins TRBV2 and TRBJ2-5; 9 bases agree with TRBD1. This CDR3 region has 13 residues. The J segment lost 5 bases and the V segment lost 6 bases, leaving 4 bases of the junction unmatched. CDR1 SNHLY and CDR2 FYNNEI come from the germline V gene. CDR3 bases: TGTGCCAGCAGACAGGGGGCTCGGGAGACCCAGTACTTC. Translated, it gives CASRQGARETQYF.

Only a few counts were recorded for this clone. The chain couples TRBV5-1 to TRBJ1-2, with 8 bases identical to TRBD1. Trimming removed 4 bases from V and 8 bases from J; junction bases left unmatched: 7. This CDR3 is 13 amino acids long. In germline, CDR1 is SGHRS, CDR2 YFSETQ. The CDR3 DNA follows: TGCGCCAGCAGCCCGGACAGGGCAGACGGCTACACCTTC. Amino acids: CASSPDRADGYTF.

Only a few counts were recorded for this clone. CDR3 nucleotide sequence: TGTGCCAGCGGGACAGACTTTTATAGCAATCAGCCCCAGCATTTT. It codes for CASGTDFYSNQPQHF. The chain combines TRBV27 with TRBJ1-5; TRBD1 matches 7 bases. Germline assignment: CDR1 MNHEY and CDR2 SMNVEV (reference sequence). V trimming: 8 bases; J trimming: 0 bases; junction bases outside the gene matches: 7. This CDR3 region has 15 residues.

The gene calls are TRBV2 and TRBJ1-5; 8 nucleotides line up with TRBD1. J was trimmed by 5 bases and V by 4 bases; bases with no gene match: 4. CDR1 and CDR2 from the germline V gene are SNHLY and FYNNEI. The length of the CDR3 is 14 residues. DNA of the CDR3: TGTGCCAGCAGTGGAGGACAGGGAGATCAGCCCCAGCATTTT. Translating it yields CASSGGQGDQPQHF.

The J gene is TRBJ2-5, the V gene TRBV2; weak D call: TRBD2 (6 bases). The V and J ends lost 5 bases and 5 bases respectively, with 12 bases between them. The germline V gene has CDR1 SNHLY and CDR2 FYNNEI. The CDR3 has 13 amino acids. CDR3 in DNA: TGTGCCAGCAGTCGGCGGGGTGAGGAGACCCAGTACTTC. This codes for CASSRRGEETQYF.

The J gene is TRBJ1-2, the V gene TRBV5-1; D gene ambiguous. Germline CDR1 and CDR2: SGHRS and YFSETQ. CDR3 length: 13 amino acids. V was pared by 2 bases and J by 4 bases, with 9 bases between. The CDR3 is CASSFSLLYGYTF. CDR3 nucleotide sequence: TGCGCCAGCAGCTTCTCCCTACTCTATGGCTACACCTTC. The variable domain in full, completed from reference TRBV5-1 and TRBJ1-2, reads KAGVTQTPRYLIKTRGQQVTLSCSPISGHRSVSWYQQTPGQGLQFLFEYFSETQRNKGNFPGRFSGRQFSNSRSEMNVSTLELGDSALYLCASSFSLLYGYTFGSGTRLTVV.